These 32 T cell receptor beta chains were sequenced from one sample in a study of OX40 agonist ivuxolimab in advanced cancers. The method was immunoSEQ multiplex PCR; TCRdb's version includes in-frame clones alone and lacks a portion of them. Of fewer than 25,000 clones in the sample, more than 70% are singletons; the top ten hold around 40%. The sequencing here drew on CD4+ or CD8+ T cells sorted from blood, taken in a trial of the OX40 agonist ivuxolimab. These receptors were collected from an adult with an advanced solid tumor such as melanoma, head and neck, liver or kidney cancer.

The CDR3 region is CATMRQGTYEQYF. DNA for the CDR3: TGTGCCACCATGCGACAGGGGACCTACGAGCAGTACTTC. V and J are TRBV7-9 and TRBJ2-7; 8 bases align to TRBD1. This CDR3 has 13 amino acids. Germline CDR1 is SEHNR and CDR2 is FQNEAQ (reference sequence). Trimming took 10 bases from V and 2 from J; bases not matched to a gene: 7.

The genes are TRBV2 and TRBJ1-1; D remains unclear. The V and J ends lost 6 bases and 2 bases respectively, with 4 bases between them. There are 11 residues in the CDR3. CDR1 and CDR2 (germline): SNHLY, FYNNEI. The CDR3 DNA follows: TGTGCCAGCAGAAGTAACACTGAAGCTTTCTTT. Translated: CASRSNTEAFF.

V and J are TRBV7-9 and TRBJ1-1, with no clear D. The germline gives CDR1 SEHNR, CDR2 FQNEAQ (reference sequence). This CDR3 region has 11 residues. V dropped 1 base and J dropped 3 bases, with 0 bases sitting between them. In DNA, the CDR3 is TGTGCCAGCAGCTTAGACACTGAAGCTTTCTTT. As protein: CASSLDTEAFF.

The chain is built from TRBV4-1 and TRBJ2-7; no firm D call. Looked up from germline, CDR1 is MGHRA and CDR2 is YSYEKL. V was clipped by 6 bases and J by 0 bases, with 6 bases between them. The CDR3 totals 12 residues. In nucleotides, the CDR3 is TGCGCCAGCAGTTCTAGCTCCTACGAGCAGTACTTC. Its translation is CASSSSSYEQYF.

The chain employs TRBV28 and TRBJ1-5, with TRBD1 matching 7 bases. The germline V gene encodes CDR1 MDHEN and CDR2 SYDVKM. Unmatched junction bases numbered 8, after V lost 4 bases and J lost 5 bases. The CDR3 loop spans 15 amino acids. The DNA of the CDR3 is TGTGCCAGCAGTTCTAGACAGGGTCAGGATCAGCCCCAGCATTTT. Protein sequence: CASSSRQGQDQPQHF.

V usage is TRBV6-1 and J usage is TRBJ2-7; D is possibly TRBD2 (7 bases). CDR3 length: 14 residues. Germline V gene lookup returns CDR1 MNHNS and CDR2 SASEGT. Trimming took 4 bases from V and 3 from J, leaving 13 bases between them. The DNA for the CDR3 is TGTGCCAGCAGTGCCGGACTAGGGGGCTACGAGCAGTACTTC. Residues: CASSAGLGGYEQYF.

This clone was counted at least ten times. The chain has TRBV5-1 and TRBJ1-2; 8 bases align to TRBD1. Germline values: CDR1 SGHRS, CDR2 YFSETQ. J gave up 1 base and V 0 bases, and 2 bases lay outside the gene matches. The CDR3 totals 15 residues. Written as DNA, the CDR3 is TGCGCCAGCAGCTTGGGGACAGGGCTTAACTATGGCTACACCTTC. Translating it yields CASSLGTGLNYGYTF.

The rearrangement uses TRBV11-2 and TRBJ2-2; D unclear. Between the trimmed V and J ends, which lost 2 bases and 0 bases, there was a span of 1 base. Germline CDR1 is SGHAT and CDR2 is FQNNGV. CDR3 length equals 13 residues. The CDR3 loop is CASSLSNTGELFF. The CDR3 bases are TGTGCCAGCAGCTTATCGAACACCGGGGAGCTGTTTTTT.

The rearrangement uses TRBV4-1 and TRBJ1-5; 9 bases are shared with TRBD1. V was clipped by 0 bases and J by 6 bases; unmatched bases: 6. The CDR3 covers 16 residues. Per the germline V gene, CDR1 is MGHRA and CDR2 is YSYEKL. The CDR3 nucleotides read TGCGCCAGCAGCCAAGAAACAGGGGGCGCTTTTCAGCCCCAGCATTTT. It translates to CASSQETGGAFQPQHF.

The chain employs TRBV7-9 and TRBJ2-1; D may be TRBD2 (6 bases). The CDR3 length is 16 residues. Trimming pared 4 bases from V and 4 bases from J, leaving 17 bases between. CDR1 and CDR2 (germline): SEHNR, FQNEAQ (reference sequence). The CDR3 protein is CASSSGTGPRYNEQFF. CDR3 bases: TGTGCCAGCAGCTCCGGGACTGGGCCGCGGTACAATGAGCAGTTCTTC. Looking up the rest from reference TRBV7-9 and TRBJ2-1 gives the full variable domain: DTGVSQNPRHKITKRGQNVTFRCDPISEHNRLYWYRQTLGQGPEFLTYFQNEAQLEKSRLLSDRFSAERPKGSFSTLEIQRTEQGDSAMYLCASSSGTGPRYNEQFFGPGTRLTVL.

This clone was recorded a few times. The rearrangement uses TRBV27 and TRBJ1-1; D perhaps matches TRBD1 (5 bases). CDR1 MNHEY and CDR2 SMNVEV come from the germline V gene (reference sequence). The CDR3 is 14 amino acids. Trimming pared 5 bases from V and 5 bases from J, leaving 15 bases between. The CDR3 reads CASSLRWGETEAFF. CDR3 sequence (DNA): TGTGCCAGCAGTCTCCGGTGGGGCGAAACTGAAGCTTTCTTT.

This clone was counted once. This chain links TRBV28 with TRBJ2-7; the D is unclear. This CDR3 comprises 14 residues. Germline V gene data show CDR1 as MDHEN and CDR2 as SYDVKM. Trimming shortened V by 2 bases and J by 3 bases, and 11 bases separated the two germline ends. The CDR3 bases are TGTGCCAGCAGTTTACCTGTATGGGGCTACGAGCAGTACTTC. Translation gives CASSLPVWGYEQYF.

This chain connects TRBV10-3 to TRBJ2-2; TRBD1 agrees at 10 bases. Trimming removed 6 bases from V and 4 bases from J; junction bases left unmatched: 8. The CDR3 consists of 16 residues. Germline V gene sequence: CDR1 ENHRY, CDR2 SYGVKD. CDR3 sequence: CAIRGSDRGGTGELFF. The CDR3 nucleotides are TGTGCCATCAGAGGGTCGGACAGGGGGGGCACCGGGGAGCTGTTTTTT.

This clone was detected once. DNA of the CDR3: TGTGCCAGCAGTTTAGTGTCCTACAATGAGCAGTTCTTC. Translated, it gives CASSLVSYNEQFF. The rearrangement joins TRBV27 to TRBJ2-1; D unclear. This CDR3 is built from 13 residues. Germline CDR1 reads MNHEY; CDR2 reads SMNVEV (reference sequence). V shed 2 bases and J shed 1 base, with 3 bases lying between them.

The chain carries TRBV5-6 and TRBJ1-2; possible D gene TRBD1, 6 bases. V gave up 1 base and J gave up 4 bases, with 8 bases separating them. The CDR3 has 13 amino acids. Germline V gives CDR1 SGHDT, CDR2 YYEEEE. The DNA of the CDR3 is TGTGCCAGCAGCTTGAGGGGGGCCTATGGCTACACCTTC. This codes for CASSLRGAYGYTF.

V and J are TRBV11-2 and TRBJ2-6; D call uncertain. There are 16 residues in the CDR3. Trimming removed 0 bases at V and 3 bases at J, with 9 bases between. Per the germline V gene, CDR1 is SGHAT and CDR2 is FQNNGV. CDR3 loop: CASSLEALFGANVLTF. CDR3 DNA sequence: TGTGCCAGCAGCTTAGAGGCCCTCTTTGGGGCCAACGTCCTGACTTTC. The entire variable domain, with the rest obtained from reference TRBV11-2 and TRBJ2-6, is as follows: EAGVAQSPRYKIIEKRQSVAFWCNPISGHATLYWYQQILGQGPKLLIQFQNNGVVDDSQLPKDRFSAERLKGVDSTLKIQPAKLEDSAVYLCASSLEALFGANVLTFGAGSRLTVL.

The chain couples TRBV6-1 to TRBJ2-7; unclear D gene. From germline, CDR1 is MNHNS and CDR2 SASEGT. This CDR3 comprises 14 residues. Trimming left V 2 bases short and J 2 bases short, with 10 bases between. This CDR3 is CASSEFTLPYEQYF. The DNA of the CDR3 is TGTGCCAGCAGTGAATTTACACTCCCCTACGAGCAGTACTTC.

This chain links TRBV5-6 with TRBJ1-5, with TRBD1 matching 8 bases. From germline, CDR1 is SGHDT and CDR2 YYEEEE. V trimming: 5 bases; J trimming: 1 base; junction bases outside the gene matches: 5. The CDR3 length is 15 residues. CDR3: CASRPTGDSNQPQHF. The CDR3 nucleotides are TGTGCCAGCAGACCGACAGGGGACAGCAATCAGCCCCAGCATTTT.

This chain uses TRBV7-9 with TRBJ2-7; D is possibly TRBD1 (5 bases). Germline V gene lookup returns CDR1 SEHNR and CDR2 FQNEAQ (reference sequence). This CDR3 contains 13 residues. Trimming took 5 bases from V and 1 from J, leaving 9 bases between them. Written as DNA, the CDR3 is TGTGCCAGCAGCGGAACAGGATCCTACGAGCAGTACTTC. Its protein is CASSGTGSYEQYF.

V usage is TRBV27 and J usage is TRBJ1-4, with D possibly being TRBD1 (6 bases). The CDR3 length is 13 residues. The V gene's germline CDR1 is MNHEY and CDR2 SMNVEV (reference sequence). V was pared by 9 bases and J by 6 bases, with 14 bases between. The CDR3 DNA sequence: TGTGCCAGTTCCAGAGCAGGGGATGAAAAACTGTTTTTT. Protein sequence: CASSRAGDEKLFF. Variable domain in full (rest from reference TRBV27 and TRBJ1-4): EAQVTQNPRYLITVTGKKLTVTCSQNMNHEYMSWYRQDPGLGLRQIYYSMNVEVTDKGDVPEGYKVSRKEKRNFPLILESPSPNQTSLYFCASSRAGDEKLFFGSGTQLSVL.

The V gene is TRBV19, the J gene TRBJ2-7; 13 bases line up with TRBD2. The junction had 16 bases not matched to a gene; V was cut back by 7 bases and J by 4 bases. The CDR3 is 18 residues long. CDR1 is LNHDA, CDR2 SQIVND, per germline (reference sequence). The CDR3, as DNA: TGTGCCAGTAAGCAGGGGGGACTAGCGGGGCTGGATGGGTACGAGCAGTACTTC. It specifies CASKQGGLAGLDGYEQYF.

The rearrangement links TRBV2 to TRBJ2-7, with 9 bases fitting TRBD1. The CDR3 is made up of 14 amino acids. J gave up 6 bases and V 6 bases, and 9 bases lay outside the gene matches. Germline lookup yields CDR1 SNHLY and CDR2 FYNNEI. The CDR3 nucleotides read TGTGCCAGCAGAGAGACAGGGGGTTTGGTCGAGCAGTACTTC. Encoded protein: CASRETGGLVEQYF.

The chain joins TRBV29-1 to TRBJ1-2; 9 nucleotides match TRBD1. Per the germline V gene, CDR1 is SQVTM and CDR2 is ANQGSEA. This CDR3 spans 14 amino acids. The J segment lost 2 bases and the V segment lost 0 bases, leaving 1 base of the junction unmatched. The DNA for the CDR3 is TGCAGCGTTGAAGACGGACAGGGGAACTATGGCTACACCTTC. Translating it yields CSVEDGQGNYGYTF. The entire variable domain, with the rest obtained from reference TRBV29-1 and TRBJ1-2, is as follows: SAVISQKPSRDICQRGTSLTIQCQVDSQVTMMFWYRQQPGQSLTLIATANQGSEATYESGFVIDKFPISRPNLTFSTLTVSNMSPEDSSIYLCSVEDGQGNYGYTFGSGTRLTVV.

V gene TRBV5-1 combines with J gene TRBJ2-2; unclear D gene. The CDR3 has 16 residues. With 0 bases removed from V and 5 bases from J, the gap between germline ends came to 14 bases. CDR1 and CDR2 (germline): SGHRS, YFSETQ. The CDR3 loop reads CASSLDITSTTGELFF. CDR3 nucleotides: TGCGCCAGCAGCTTGGATATCACTTCCACGACCGGGGAGCTGTTTTTT.

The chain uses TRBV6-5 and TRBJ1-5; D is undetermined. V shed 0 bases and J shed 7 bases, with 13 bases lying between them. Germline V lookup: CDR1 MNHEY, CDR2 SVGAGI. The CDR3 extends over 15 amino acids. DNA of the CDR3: TGTGCCAGCAGTTACTCGAGAGCGGGAGGACAGCCCCAGCATTTT. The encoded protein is CASSYSRAGGQPQHF.

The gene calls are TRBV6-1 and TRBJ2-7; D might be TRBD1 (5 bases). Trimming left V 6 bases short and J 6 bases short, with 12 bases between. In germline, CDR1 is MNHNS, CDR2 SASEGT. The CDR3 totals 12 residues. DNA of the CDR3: TGTGCCAGCAGATCAGGGTTAGCCGAGCAGTACTTC. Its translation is CASRSGLAEQYF.

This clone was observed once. The CDR3 DNA reads TGTGCCAGCAGTGAGGTTGCAGGGGGTTCATACGAGCAGTACTTC. Translated, it gives CASSEVAGGSYEQYF. The chain couples TRBV2 to TRBJ2-7, with TRBD1 matching over 7 bases. The CDR3 length is 15 residues. V was clipped by 3 bases and J by 4 bases; unmatched bases: 9. Germline V lookup: CDR1 SNHLY, CDR2 FYNNEI.

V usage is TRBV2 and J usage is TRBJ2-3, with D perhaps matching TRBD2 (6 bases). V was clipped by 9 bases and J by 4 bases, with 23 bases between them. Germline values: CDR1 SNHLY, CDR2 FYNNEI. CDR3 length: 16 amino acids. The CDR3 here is CASDGHKRASADTQYF. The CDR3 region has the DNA TGTGCCAGTGACGGGCACAAGAGAGCTAGCGCAGATACGCAGTATTTT.

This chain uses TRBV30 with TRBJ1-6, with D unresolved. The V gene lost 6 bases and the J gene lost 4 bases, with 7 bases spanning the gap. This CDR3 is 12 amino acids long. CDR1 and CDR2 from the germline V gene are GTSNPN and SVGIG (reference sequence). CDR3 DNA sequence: TGTGCCTGCGAAATATATAATTCACCCCTCCACTTT. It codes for CACEIYNSPLHF. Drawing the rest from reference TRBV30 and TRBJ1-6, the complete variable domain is SQTIHQWPATLVQPVGSPLSLECTVEGTSNPNLYWYRQAAGRGLQLLFYSVGIGQISSEVPQNLSASRPQDRQFILSSKKLLLSDSGFYLCACEIYNSPLHFGNGTRLTVT.

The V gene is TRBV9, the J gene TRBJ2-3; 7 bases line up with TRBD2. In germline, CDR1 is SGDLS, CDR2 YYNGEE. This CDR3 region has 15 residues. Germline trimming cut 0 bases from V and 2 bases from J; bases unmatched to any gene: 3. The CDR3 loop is CASSVAGGTTDTQYF. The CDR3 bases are TGTGCCAGCAGCGTAGCGGGGGGTACCACAGATACGCAGTATTTT.

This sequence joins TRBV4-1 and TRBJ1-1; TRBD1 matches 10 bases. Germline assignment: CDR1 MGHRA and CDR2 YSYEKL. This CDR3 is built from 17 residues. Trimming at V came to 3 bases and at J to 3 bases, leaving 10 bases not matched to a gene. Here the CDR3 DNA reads TGCGCCAGCAGCCACGTCCCGGGACAGGGGCAGGACACTGAAGCTTTCTTT. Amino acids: CASSHVPGQGQDTEAFF.

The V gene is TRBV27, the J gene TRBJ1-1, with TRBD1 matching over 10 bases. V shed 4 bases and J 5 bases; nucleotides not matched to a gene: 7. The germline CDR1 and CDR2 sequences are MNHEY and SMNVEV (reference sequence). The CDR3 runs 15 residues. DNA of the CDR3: TGTGCCAGCAGTTCAGGGACAGGGGTTCGGACTGAAGCTTTCTTT. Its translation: CASSSGTGVRTEAFF.